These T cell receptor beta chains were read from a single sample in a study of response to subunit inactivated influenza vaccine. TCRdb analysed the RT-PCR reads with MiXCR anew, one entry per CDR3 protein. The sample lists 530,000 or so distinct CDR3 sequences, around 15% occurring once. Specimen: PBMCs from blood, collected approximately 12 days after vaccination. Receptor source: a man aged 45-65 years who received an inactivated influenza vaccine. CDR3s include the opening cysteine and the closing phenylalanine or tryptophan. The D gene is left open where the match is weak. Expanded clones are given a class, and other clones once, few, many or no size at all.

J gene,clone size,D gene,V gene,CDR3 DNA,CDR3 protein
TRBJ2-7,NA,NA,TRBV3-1,TGTGCCAGCAGCCAAGGTCAATGGCCGAGCTCCTACGAGCAGTACTTC,CASSQGQWPSSYEQYF
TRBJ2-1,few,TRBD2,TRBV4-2,TGTGCCAGCAGTCGGAAACTAGCGGGCGCGAGCTCCTACAATGAGCAGTTCTTC,CASSRKLAGASSYNEQFF
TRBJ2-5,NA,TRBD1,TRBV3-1,TGTGCCAGCAGCCCGGGGACAGGGCCGCGAGAGACCCAGTACTTC,CASSPGTGPRETQYF
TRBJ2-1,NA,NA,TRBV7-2,TGTGCCAGCAGGCCACTGGGGGCATGGGAGTTCTTC,CASRPLGAWEFF
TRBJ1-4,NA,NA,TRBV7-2,TGTGCCAGCAGCCTAGAGACTAGCACAGAAAAACTGTTTTTT,CASSLETSTEKLFF
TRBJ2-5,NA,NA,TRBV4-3,TGCGCCAGCAGCCAAGCGGGGATACAAGAGACCCAGTACTTC,CASSQAGIQETQYF
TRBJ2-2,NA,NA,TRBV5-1,TGCGCCAGCAGCTTATTAGCCCAACTAGCCGGGGAGCTGTTTTTT,CASSLLAQLAGELFF
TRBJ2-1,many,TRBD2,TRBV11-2,TGTGCCAGCAGCCATGTCGTAGCGGGAGGTGACAATGAGCAGTTCTTC,CASSHVVAGGDNEQFF
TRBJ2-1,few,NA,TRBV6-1,TGTGCCAGCCGTGGGGGGCCCTCCTACAATGAGCAGTTCTTC,CASRGGPSYNEQFF
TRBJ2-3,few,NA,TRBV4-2,TGTGCCAGCAGCCTACAAGCGGGTGAGAACACAGATACGCAGTATTTT,CASSLQAGENTDTQYF
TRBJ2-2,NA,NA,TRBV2,TGTGCCAGCAGGGACCACATCGGGGAGCTGTTTTTT,CASRDHIGELFF
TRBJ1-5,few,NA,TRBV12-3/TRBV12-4,TGTGCCAGCAAAGAACAGGGCTTAGGCAATCAGCCCCAGCATTTT,CASKEQGLGNQPQHF
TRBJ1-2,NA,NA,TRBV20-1,TGCAGTGCAACCCAACCCGACCGCAACTATGGCTACACCTTC,CSATQPDRNYGYTF
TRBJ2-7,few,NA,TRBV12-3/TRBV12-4,TGTGCCAGCGGCAGGGGGGTCTACGAGCAGTACTTC,CASGRGVYEQYF